Here is one T cell receptor beta chain with its context. There are 15 residues in the CDR3. J was trimmed by 2 bases and V by 4 bases; bases with no gene match: 7. This sample is part of a study of blood T cell repertoires in COVID-19. Clones were read by immunoSEQ multiplex PCR, and TCRdb kept only the in-frame ones, dropping some. The sample consists of roughly 250,000 clones, about four fifths of them appearing once. This clonotype originated in a woman older than 75 with acute or convalescent COVID-19. Specimen: peripheral blood. This chain uses TRBV5-3 with TRBJ2-7, with 9 bases lining up with TRBD2. TRBV5-3 is sorted into the ORF group, with uncertain function. CDR3 sequence (DNA): TGTGCCAGAAGCCCCTTAGCGGGGGACCCCTACGAGCAGTACTTC. This gives the protein CARSPLAGDPYEQYF.